One and the same sample provided the 30 T cell receptor beta chains below, sequenced in a study of early T cells in non-severe SARS-CoV-2 infection (TCRdb year 2021). The library was made by 5' RACE. Sequencer: NextSeq 500. Using fastp trimming at Q25 and MiXCR clonotype assembly, TCRdb reanalyzed the public sequencing data and kept in-frame beta chains. Records with the same CDR3 protein are collapsed into one entry carrying the most frequent genes and DNA. Recorded for this sample are 97,000 or so distinct CDR3 sequences; around 13% of them occurred a single time. The ten most abundant clones make up about 5.7% of the sample. The sample comprised whole blood. These receptors were taken from an adult who was a healthcare worker with PCR-confirmed SARS-CoV-2 infection or an uninfected control (not recorded which).

This clonotype showed up just a few times. The V gene is TRBV25-1, the J gene TRBJ2-1; D could derive from TRBD1 or TRBD2 (6 bases each). Trimming took off 7 bases at V and 7 bases at J, with 11 bases between the two ends. The CDR3 is made up of 12 amino acids. Germline-derived CDR1 and CDR2 are MGHDK and SYGVNS. This CDR3 is CASNQGRNEQFF. The CDR3 nucleotides read TGTGCCAGCAACCAGGGGAGGAATGAGCAGTTCTTC.

This clonotype has ten or more counts. The gene calls are TRBV3-1 and TRBJ1-2; D is unresolved. Trimming pared 0 bases from V and 8 bases from J, leaving 4 bases between. This CDR3 is built from 11 residues. Germline V lookup: CDR1 LGHDT, CDR2 YNNKEL (reference sequence). The CDR3 loop is CASSQEGGYTF. Written as DNA, the CDR3 is TGTGCCAGCAGCCAAGAGGGAGGCTACACCTTC. The whole variable domain, remainder taken from reference TRBV3-1 and TRBJ1-2, is DTAVSQTPKYLVTQMGNDKSIKCEQNLGHDTMYWYKQDSKKFLKIMFSYNNKELIINETVPNRFSPKSPDKAHLNLHINSLELGDSAVYFCASSQEGGYTFGSGTRLTVV.

This clonotype was seen at least ten times. The chain couples TRBV3-1 to TRBJ1-5; 7 bases line up with TRBD1. The CDR3 extends over 13 amino acids. The V gene's germline CDR1 is LGHDT and CDR2 YNNKEL (reference sequence). J gave up 7 bases and V 5 bases, and 5 bases lay outside the gene matches. The CDR3 sequence: CASSDRAQQPQHF. The CDR3 DNA reads as TGTGCCAGCAGCGACAGGGCTCAACAGCCCCAGCATTTT. The variable domain in full, with the rest retrieved from reference TRBV3-1 and TRBJ1-5, is DTAVSQTPKYLVTQMGNDKSIKCEQNLGHDTMYWYKQDSKKFLKIMFSYNNKELIINETVPNRFSPKSPDKAHLNLHINSLELGDSAVYFCASSDRAQQPQHFGDGTRLSIL.

This sequence joins TRBV20-1 and TRBJ2-1, with TRBD2 as a possible D gene (5 bases). Trimming pared 3 bases from V and 2 bases from J, leaving 8 bases between. Germline loops: CDR1 DFQATT, CDR2 SNEGSKA (reference sequence). CDR3 length: 13 residues. CDR3 loop: CSASGKTYNEQFF. The CDR3, as DNA: TGCAGTGCTAGCGGGAAGACCTACAATGAGCAGTTCTTC.

This clonotype was seen ten or more times. The V and J genes are TRBV20-1 and TRBJ1-1; no clear D. V was clipped by 2 bases and J by 1 base, with 8 bases between them. Germline-derived CDR1 and CDR2 are DFQATT and SNEGSKA (reference sequence). CDR3 length equals 13 residues. Here the CDR3 reads CSARWRANTEAFF. DNA of the CDR3: TGCAGTGCTAGATGGCGGGCGAACACTGAAGCTTTCTTT.

This rearrangement joins TRBV6-6 to TRBJ1-1, with D tentatively TRBD1 (6 bases). Trimming removed 0 bases at V and 5 bases at J, with 10 bases between. CDR1 and CDR2 (germline): MNHNY, SVGAGI (reference sequence). This CDR3 has 14 amino acids. This CDR3 is CASSYSTGGTEAFF. As DNA, the CDR3 is TGTGCCAGCAGTTACTCGACAGGTGGGACTGAAGCTTTCTTT.

This clonotype came up many times. The V and J genes are TRBV7-6 and TRBJ1-3; D is uncertain. Germline assignment: CDR1 SGHVS and CDR2 FNYEAQ. Trimming pared 3 bases from V and 4 bases from J, leaving 7 bases between. CDR3 length: 13 amino acids. The CDR3: CASSLGSGNTIYF. The CDR3 DNA is TGTGCCAGCAGCTTGGGGTCCGGAAACACCATATATTTT.

The table lists this clonotype with many counts. This sequence joins TRBV12-3 or TRBV12-4 and TRBJ2-5, with 8 bases that match TRBD1. With V trimmed by 6 bases and J by 4 bases, 13 bases remained unmatched. The CDR3 is made up of 16 amino acids. The CDR3 sequence: CASRAPGQENGETQYF. The CDR3 coding sequence is TGTGCCAGCAGGGCGCCGGGACAGGAGAATGGAGAGACCCAGTACTTC.

The chain is built from TRBV6-6 and TRBJ1-2, with a weak D call TRBD1 (5 bases). Trimming shortened V by 10 bases and J by 8 bases, and 26 bases separated the two germline ends. This CDR3 contains 15 residues. Germline CDR1 MNHNY, CDR2 SVGAGI (reference sequence). This CDR3 reads CATGDYRSEGNGYTF. The CDR3 bases are TGTGCCACCGGGGACTACAGATCGGAGGGGAACGGCTACACCTTC.

This clonotype was detected a few times. The chain has TRBV5-1 and TRBJ1-2, with D unclear. The CDR3 is 16 amino acids. V lost 5 bases and J lost 2, with 19 bases in between. Germline V gene data show CDR1 as SGHRS and CDR2 as YFSETQ. The CDR3 loop is CASRQIGIRENYGYTF. The CDR3 region has the DNA TGCGCCAGCAGGCAGATCGGGATCCGGGAGAACTATGGCTACACCTTC.

The chain is built from TRBV10-3 and TRBJ2-7; 11 nucleotides line up with TRBD2. Trimming at V came to 5 bases and at J to 1 base, leaving 4 bases not matched to a gene. CDR3 size: 15 residues. CDR1 ENHRY and CDR2 SYGVKD come from the germline V gene. The CDR3 nucleotides read TGTGCCATCAGTATCGGGACTAGCGGTTCCTACGAGCAGTACTTC. This codes for CAISIGTSGSYEQYF.

DNA for the CDR3: TGTGCCACCAGTGATTTCGACCCGGGACAGGGTGACTATGGCTACACCTTC. This encodes CATSDFDPGQGDYGYTF. The chain combines TRBV24-1 with TRBJ1-2; TRBD1 aligns across 9 bases. V was clipped by 1 base and J by 3 bases; unmatched bases: 8. Looked up from germline, CDR1 is KGHDR and CDR2 is SFDVKD. The CDR3 runs to 17 residues.

This clonotype was recorded at least ten times. V gene TRBV6-2 or TRBV6-3 combines with J gene TRBJ1-1, with D hard to call. The V gene's germline CDR1 is MNHEY and CDR2 SVGEGT. The CDR3 has 11 residues. V dropped 8 bases and J dropped 5 bases, with 9 bases sitting between them. In DNA, the CDR3 is TGTGCCAGCGTATGGTTAACTGAAGCTTTCTTT. Its protein is CASVWLTEAFF.

The rearrangement links TRBV7-2 to TRBJ2-3, with 9 bases lining up with TRBD1. With 5 bases clipped from V and 1 base from J, the junction kept 4 bases outside the gene matches. CDR3 length equals 15 residues. CDR1 SGHTA and CDR2 FQGNSA come from the germline V gene. CDR3 loop: CASSLRTGGTDTQYF. As DNA, the CDR3 is TGTGCCAGCAGCCTGCGGACAGGGGGCACAGATACGCAGTATTTT.

The J gene is TRBJ2-3, the V gene TRBV29-1; 8 positions match TRBD1. The CDR3 length is 14 residues. V trimming: 6 bases; J trimming: 4 bases; junction bases outside the gene matches: 9. In germline, CDR1 is SQVTM, CDR2 ANQGSEA. The CDR3 spells CSVGQGVYPDTQYF. The CDR3 DNA reads TGCAGCGTCGGACAGGGCGTCTATCCAGATACGCAGTATTTT.

The chain recombines TRBV4-1 with TRBJ2-3; D gene uncertain. V was clipped by 3 bases and J by 4 bases, with 8 bases between them. Germline V gene lookup returns CDR1 MGHRA and CDR2 YSYEKL. This CDR3 has 13 residues. The CDR3 spells CASSQPDADTQYF. The CDR3 region has the DNA TGCGCCAGCAGCCAGCCCGACGCAGATACGCAGTATTTT.

The rearrangement joins TRBV20-1 to TRBJ2-3, with D possibly being TRBD2 (5 bases). Deletions cut 5 bases from V and 2 bases from J, with 17 bases between. The CDR3 runs to 15 residues. CDR1 is DFQATT, CDR2 SNEGSKA, per germline (reference sequence). Here the CDR3 DNA reads TGCAGTGCTTTCCGGACTCTTGACCACACAGATACGCAGTATTTT. Translation gives CSAFRTLDHTDTQYF.

In its sample, this clonotype was seen a few times. The chain couples TRBV11-2 to TRBJ2-3; D gene ambiguous. The V and J ends lost 2 bases and 6 bases respectively, with 6 bases between them. The CDR3 runs to 12 residues. Germline CDR1 and CDR2: SGHAT and FQNNGV. CDR3 sequence reads: CASSLQVDTQYF. The DNA for the CDR3 is TGTGCCAGCAGCTTACAGGTGGATACGCAGTATTTT.

This clonotype has more than one count but fewer than ten. The CDR3 reads CASSLALADTDTQYF. CDR3 nucleotide sequence: TGTGCCAGCAGCTTGGCACTAGCGGACACAGATACGCAGTATTTT. V usage is TRBV5-8 and J usage is TRBJ2-3, with 8 bases fitting TRBD2. With 0 bases clipped from V and 2 bases from J, the junction kept 2 bases outside the gene matches. This CDR3 is 15 amino acids long. Germline V gene sequence: CDR1 SGHTS, CDR2 YDEGEE.

The table lists this clonotype with many counts. CDR3 protein: CASSDQSDTQYF. The CDR3 region has the DNA TGTGCCAGCAGCGATCAGTCAGATACGCAGTATTTT. V and J are TRBV7-2 and TRBJ2-3; D is undetermined. Germline assignment: CDR1 SGHTA and CDR2 FQGNSA. This CDR3 is 12 amino acids long. Trimming pared 5 bases from V and 4 bases from J, leaving 7 bases between.

At least ten counts were recorded for this clonotype. The CDR3 DNA reads TGTGCCAGCACGGGGGGCGGGGACTATGGCTACACCTTC. Translated: CASTGGGDYGYTF. The gene calls are TRBV28 and TRBJ1-2; possibly TRBD1 for D (6 bases). Germline loops: CDR1 MDHEN, CDR2 SYDVKM. The CDR3 covers 13 residues. V lost 7 bases and J 3 bases, leaving 12 bases between the germline ends.

This rearrangement joins TRBV7-2 to TRBJ2-3; no firm D call. This CDR3 is 15 amino acids long. The germline gives CDR1 SGHTA, CDR2 FQGNSA. Deletions cut 5 bases from V and 4 bases from J, with 16 bases between. This CDR3 is CASSGGGRPPDTQYF. The CDR3 DNA reads as TGTGCCAGCAGCGGTGGCGGCAGACCCCCAGATACGCAGTATTTT.

This clonotype has ten or more counts. This chain links TRBV20-1 with TRBJ2-3, with D uncertain. CDR3 length: 14 residues. Trimming took 3 bases from V and 3 from J, leaving 13 bases between them. Per germline, CDR1 DFQATT and CDR2 SNEGSKA (reference sequence). The DNA of the CDR3 is TGCAGTGCTAGGGACCCGAGGTCGACAGATACGCAGTATTTT. As protein: CSARDPRSTDTQYF.

This clonotype was recorded at least ten times. This sequence joins TRBV5-1 and TRBJ1-3; no clear D gene. V was shortened by 2 bases and J by 8 bases, with 11 bases between the two germline ends. CDR3 length: 13 amino acids. Germline CDR1 is SGHRS and CDR2 is YFSETQ. The CDR3 region is CASSLGPGDTIYF. The CDR3 DNA reads TGCGCCAGCAGCTTAGGCCCCGGGGACACCATATATTTT.

J is TRBJ2-1 and V is TRBV29-1; D not certain. The CDR3 spans 12 residues. Germline CDR1 SQVTM, CDR2 ANQGSEA. Trimming removed 6 bases from V and 2 bases from J, with 8 bases in between. CDR3: CSVRPAYNEQFF. The CDR3 DNA reads TGCAGCGTGAGACCAGCCTACAATGAGCAGTTCTTC.

V usage is TRBV2 and J usage is TRBJ2-3, with D possibly being TRBD2 (6 bases). The V end was cut by 2 bases, the J end by 4 bases, with 10 bases between. CDR3 size: 14 residues. The germline gives CDR1 SNHLY, CDR2 FYNNEI. The CDR3 sequence is CASSELGGADTQYF. The DNA of the CDR3 is TGTGCCAGCAGTGAATTGGGGGGAGCAGATACGCAGTATTTT.

The V call is TRBV2, the J call TRBJ1-5, with D maybe TRBD1 (6 bases). Trimming removed 8 bases from V and 0 bases from J, with 14 bases in between. In germline, CDR1 is SNHLY, CDR2 FYNNEI. The CDR3 totals 15 residues. The CDR3 protein is CASAEDRYSNQPQHF. The CDR3 coding sequence is TGTGCCAGCGCTGAAGACAGGTATAGCAATCAGCCCCAGCATTTT.

The V and J genes are TRBV5-1 and TRBJ1-2; tentatively, D is TRBD1 (6 bases). V gave up 5 bases and J gave up 4 bases, with 15 bases separating them. There are 14 residues in the CDR3. Germline CDR1 and CDR2: SGHRS and YFSETQ. The CDR3 loop reads CASSKNREGYGYTF. DNA of the CDR3: TGCGCCAGCAGTAAAAACAGGGAAGGCTATGGCTACACCTTC.

This clonotype was recorded once. A much larger clone sits a single nucleotide away, making a read error possible. The chain recombines TRBV30 with TRBJ2-1; no definite D call. The CDR3 extends over 12 amino acids. Germline CDR1 GTSNPN, CDR2 SVGIG (reference sequence). The V gene lost 8 bases and the J gene lost 3 bases, with 11 bases spanning the gap. CDR3 nucleotides: TGTGCCCGGGCCCAGGACTACAATGAGCAGTTCTTC. This gives the protein CARAQDYNEQFF.

This clonotype was seen more than once but under ten times. The gene calls are TRBV12-3 or TRBV12-4 and TRBJ1-2; possible D gene TRBD1, 5 bases. The germline V and J ends were trimmed by 0 bases and 4 bases, with 12 bases remaining between them. The CDR3 runs to 15 residues. CDR3 nucleotides: TGTGCCAGCAGTTTAGCGGGACGCAACTTCTATGGCTACACCTTC. It codes for CASSLAGRNFYGYTF.